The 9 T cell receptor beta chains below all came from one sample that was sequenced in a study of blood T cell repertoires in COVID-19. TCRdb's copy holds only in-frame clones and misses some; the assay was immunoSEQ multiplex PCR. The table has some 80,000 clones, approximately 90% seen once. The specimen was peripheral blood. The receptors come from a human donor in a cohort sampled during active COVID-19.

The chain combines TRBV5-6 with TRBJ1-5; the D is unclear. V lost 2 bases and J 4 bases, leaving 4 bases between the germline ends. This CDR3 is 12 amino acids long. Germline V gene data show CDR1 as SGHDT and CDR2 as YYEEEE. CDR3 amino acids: CASSFQNQPQHF. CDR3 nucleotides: TGTGCCAGCAGCTTTCAGAATCAGCCCCAGCATTTT.

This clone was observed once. CDR3 DNA: TGTGCCAGCAGTAGCGGTATCGGGACAGGGAGGTACGAGCAGTACTTC. Translation: CASSSGIGTGRYEQYF. The rearrangement uses TRBV2 and TRBJ2-7; 9 bases match TRBD1. The CDR3 is made up of 16 amino acids. Per the germline V gene, CDR1 is SNHLY and CDR2 is FYNNEI. J gave up 4 bases and V 5 bases, and 12 bases lay outside the gene matches.

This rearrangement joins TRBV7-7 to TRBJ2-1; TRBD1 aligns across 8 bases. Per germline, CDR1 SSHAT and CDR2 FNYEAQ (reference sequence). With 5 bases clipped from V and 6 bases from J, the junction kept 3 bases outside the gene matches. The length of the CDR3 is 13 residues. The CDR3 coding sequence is TGTGCCAGCAGCCAAGACAGGGGCAATGAGCAGTTCTTC. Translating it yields CASSQDRGNEQFF.

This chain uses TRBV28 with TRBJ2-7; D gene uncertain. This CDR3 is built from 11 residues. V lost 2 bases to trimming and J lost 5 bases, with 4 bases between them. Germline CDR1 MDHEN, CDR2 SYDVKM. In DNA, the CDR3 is TGTGCCAGCAGTTTAGCGAACGAGCAGTACTTC. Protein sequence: CASSLANEQYF.

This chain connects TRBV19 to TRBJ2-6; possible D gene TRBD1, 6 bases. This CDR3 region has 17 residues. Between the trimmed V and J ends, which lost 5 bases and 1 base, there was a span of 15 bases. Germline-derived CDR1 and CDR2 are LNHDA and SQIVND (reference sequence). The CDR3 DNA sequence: TGTGCCAGTAGTCCCGGAACAGGGTCATCTGGGGCCAACGTCCTGACTTTC. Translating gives CASSPGTGSSGANVLTF.

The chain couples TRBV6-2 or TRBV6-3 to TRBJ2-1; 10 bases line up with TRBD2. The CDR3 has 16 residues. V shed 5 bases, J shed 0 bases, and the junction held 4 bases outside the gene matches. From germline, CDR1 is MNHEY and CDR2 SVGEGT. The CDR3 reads CASSPSSGGSYNEQFF. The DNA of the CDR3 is TGTGCCAGCAGTCCCTCTAGCGGGGGCTCCTACAATGAGCAGTTCTTC.

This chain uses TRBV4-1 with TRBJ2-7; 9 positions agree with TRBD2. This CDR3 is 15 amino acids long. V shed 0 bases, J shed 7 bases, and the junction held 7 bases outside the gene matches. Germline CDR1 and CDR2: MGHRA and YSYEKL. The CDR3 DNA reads TGCGCCAGCAGCCAAGATTCGGCGGGAGGGCGGGAGCAGTACTTC. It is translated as CASSQDSAGGREQYF.

CDR3 DNA: TGTGCCAGCAGCACCCCTAGCGGGTCCTACAATGAGCAGTTCTTC. Encoded protein: CASSTPSGSYNEQFF. The genes are TRBV21-1 and TRBJ2-1; the table assigns TRBD2, which was not confirmed against the DNA. TRBV21-1 is labeled a pseudogene. The CDR3 loop spans 15 amino acids.

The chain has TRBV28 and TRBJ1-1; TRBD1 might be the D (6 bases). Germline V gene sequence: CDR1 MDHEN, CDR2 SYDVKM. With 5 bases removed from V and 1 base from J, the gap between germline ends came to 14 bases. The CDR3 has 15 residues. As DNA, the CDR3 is TGTGCCAGCAGTGTAACAGGGCTTACGAACACTGAAGCTTTCTTT. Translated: CASSVTGLTNTEAFF.